These 32 T cell receptor beta chains were all obtained from the same sample, sequenced in a study of cytomegalovirus exposure and HLA in healthy donors. The PCR used 60 Vbeta and 13 Jbeta primers. TCRdb keeps only in-frame clones here, not all; method: immunoSEQ multiplex PCR. The table has 150,000 to 160,000 clones, about 88% seen once. Sequencing input: PBMCs. These receptors came from a woman aged 18-35 years in good health and CMV-seronegative.

The V gene is TRBV19, the J gene TRBJ2-7; TRBD1 aligns across 10 bases. Trimming took 5 bases from V and 0 from J; bases not matched to a gene: 4. Germline CDR1 reads LNHDA; CDR2 reads SQIVND (reference sequence). This CDR3 comprises 15 residues. This CDR3 is CASSLRQGASYEQYF. In DNA form, the CDR3 reads TGTGCCAGTAGTTTAAGACAGGGGGCCTCCTACGAGCAGTACTTC.

The chain combines TRBV27 with TRBJ2-7, with 12 bases fitting TRBD2. The CDR3 spans 15 residues. Germline V gene lookup returns CDR1 MNHEY and CDR2 SMNVEV (reference sequence). V was pared by 3 bases and J by 7 bases, with 7 bases of the junction left unmatched. The CDR3, as DNA: TGTGCCAGCAGTTTGTCGACTAGCGGGGGAGGAGAGCAGTACTTC. It specifies CASSLSTSGGGEQYF.

The chain links TRBV14 to TRBJ2-7, with D possibly TRBD1 on 6 matching bases. Trimming took 5 bases from V and 2 from J, leaving 10 bases between them. Germline V lookup: CDR1 SGHDN, CDR2 FVKESK. This CDR3 comprises 13 residues. The DNA for the CDR3 is TGTGCCAGCAGCGGGGACACAACCTACGAGCAGTACTTC. As protein: CASSGDTTYEQYF.

The chain links TRBV30 to TRBJ1-5, with TRBD1 as a possible D gene (5 bases). Germline V CDR1 and CDR2: GTSNPN, SVGIG (reference sequence). Deletions cut 1 base from V and 0 bases from J, with 10 bases between. The CDR3 is 15 residues long. Here the CDR3 DNA reads TGTGCCTGGAGTGAAACAGGAGCTAGCAATCAGCCCCAGCATTTT. Translating it yields CAWSETGASNQPQHF.

This clone was recorded only once. J is TRBJ1-6 and V is TRBV7-2; 8 bases fit TRBD1. This CDR3 contains 15 residues. Germline assignment: CDR1 SGHTA and CDR2 FQGNSA. V gave up 5 bases and J gave up 5 bases; unmatched junction bases: 5. DNA of the CDR3: TGTGCCAGCAGCGCAGGACAGGGTAATAATTCACCCCTCCACTTT. It encodes CASSAGQGNNSPLHF.

This clone turned up a few times. J is TRBJ1-3 and V is TRBV10-3; D ambiguous. The V end lost 0 bases, the J end lost 1 base, and 4 bases lay between the germline ends. Germline V lookup: CDR1 ENHRY, CDR2 SYGVKD. The CDR3 is 14 amino acids. CDR3 protein: CAISESTSGNTIYF. The CDR3 nucleotides read TGTGCCATCAGTGAGTCGACTTCTGGAAACACCATATATTTT.

The rearrangement uses TRBV18 and TRBJ2-5; 12 bases are a match to TRBD2. This CDR3 has 18 residues. The V gene's germline CDR1 is KGHSH and CDR2 LQKENI. Trimming took 6 bases from V and 2 from J; bases not matched to a gene: 13. The CDR3 sequence: CASSLFWTSGALQETQYF. CDR3 coding DNA: TGTGCCAGCTCTCTTTTCTGGACTAGCGGGGCCCTACAAGAGACCCAGTACTTC.

V usage is TRBV4-1 and J usage is TRBJ1-4, with no clear D. This CDR3 is 15 amino acids long. The germline V and J ends were trimmed by 4 bases and 7 bases, with 16 bases remaining between them. Germline-derived CDR1 and CDR2 are MGHRA and YSYEKL. This CDR3 reads CASSPSAGLREKLFF. The CDR3 nucleotides read TGCGCCAGCAGCCCCTCGGCGGGGTTACGTGAAAAACTGTTTTTT.

The J gene is TRBJ1-2, the V gene TRBV27, with D tentatively TRBD1 (5 bases). The V gene's germline CDR1 is MNHEY and CDR2 SMNVEV (reference sequence). This CDR3 is built from 15 residues. V was trimmed by 1 base and J by 4 bases, leaving 13 bases between them. CDR3 coding DNA: TGTGCCAGCAGTTTATATTGGCAGGGAAGCTATGGCTACACCTTC. Translation: CASSLYWQGSYGYTF.

V gene TRBV27 combines with J gene TRBJ1-2, with unresolved D. The germline CDR1 and CDR2 sequences are MNHEY and SMNVEV (reference sequence). The CDR3 length is 13 residues. Trimming took 8 bases from V and 0 from J, leaving 10 bases between them. This chain's CDR3 is CASGLGANYGYTF. Written as DNA, the CDR3 is TGTGCCAGCGGACTGGGAGCTAACTATGGCTACACCTTC.

This chain uses TRBV7-9 with TRBJ1-1; 10 bases are shared with TRBD1. Germline V gives CDR1 SEHNR, CDR2 FQNEAQ (reference sequence). With V trimmed by 7 bases and J by 8 bases, 10 bases remained unmatched. The CDR3 contains 14 residues. CDR3 amino acids: CASKQTGGESEAFF. CDR3 nucleotide sequence: TGTGCCAGCAAGCAGACAGGGGGCGAATCGGAAGCTTTCTTT.

A few counts support this clone. The chain has TRBV28 and TRBJ2-1; TRBD2 matches at 9 bases. This CDR3 is built from 16 residues. V lost 3 bases and J lost 4; bases outside the gene matches: 7. Germline values: CDR1 MDHEN, CDR2 SYDVKM. The CDR3 reads CASSFGGGAWYNEQFF. Here the CDR3 DNA reads TGTGCCAGCAGTTTCGGCGGGGGGGCCTGGTACAATGAGCAGTTCTTC.

The chain uses TRBV27 and TRBJ2-1, with D possibly matching TRBD1 (5 bases). This CDR3 region has 16 residues. CDR1 and CDR2 from the germline V gene are MNHEY and SMNVEV (reference sequence). Trimming pared 1 base from V and 3 bases from J, leaving 13 bases between. As DNA, the CDR3 is TGTGCCAGCAGTTTATTCCCGACAGACCTCTACAATGAGCAGTTCTTC. As protein: CASSLFPTDLYNEQFF.

The CDR3 region has the DNA TGCGCCAGCAGCCAAGGGTTGGGGGGGTTGAGCTATGGCTACACCTTC. Translating it yields CASSQGLGGLSYGYTF. This rearrangement joins TRBV4-3 to TRBJ1-2; possible D gene TRBD1, 5 bases. Germline V lookup: CDR1 LGHNA, CDR2 YSLEER. Trimming removed 1 base at V and 4 bases at J, with 16 bases between. This CDR3 is built from 16 residues.

This chain uses TRBV7-8 with TRBJ2-3; possibly TRBD1 for D (5 bases). CDR1 is SGHVS, CDR2 FQNEAQ, per germline. Trimming stripped 6 bases from V and 2 bases from J, with 18 bases between. The CDR3 is 16 residues long. As DNA, the CDR3 is TGTGCCAGCAGTCCATACCCACAGGCGAACACAGATACGCAGTATTTT. It encodes CASSPYPQANTDTQYF.

As to this clone: The CDR3 end shows no conserved phenylalanine or tryptophan, and so a read error is likely. The DNA is omitted, as the CDR3 cannot be located on it reliably, and the CDR3 follows TCRdb's listing. J is TRBJ1-2 and V is TRBV6-5. Germline CDR1 is MNHEY and CDR2 is SVGAGI. The CDR3 spans 8 amino acids, including both terminal residues. The CDR3 loop reads CASSYRSV.

This chain uses TRBV6-5 with TRBJ2-7; TRBD2 matches at 10 bases. CDR3 length: 15 amino acids. From germline, CDR1 is MNHEY and CDR2 SVGAGI. After removal of 5 bases from V and 0 bases from J, the junction contained 4 bases not matched to a gene. For the CDR3, the DNA is TGTGCCAGCAGTCCTAGCGGGGGAAGCTCCTACGAGCAGTACTTC. Protein: CASSPSGGSSYEQYF.

The CDR3 DNA reads TGTGCCAGCAGCCCTGCTCGGGGGGTACCTTACGAGCAGTACTTC. Translating it yields CASSPARGVPYEQYF. The rearrangement uses TRBV9 and TRBJ2-7; 7 bases match TRBD2. The CDR3 is 15 amino acids. V shed 4 bases and J 4 bases; nucleotides not matched to a gene: 11. The germline V gene has CDR1 SGDLS and CDR2 YYNGEE.

The V gene is TRBV5-6, the J gene TRBJ2-7, with 13 bases aligning to TRBD2. With 4 bases clipped from V and 2 bases from J, the junction kept 6 bases outside the gene matches. CDR1 and CDR2 from the germline V gene are SGHDT and YYEEEE. This CDR3 is 16 amino acids long. The CDR3 DNA reads TGTGCCAGCAGCGTTCAGGGACTAGCGGGGACCTACGAGCAGTACTTC. Amino acids: CASSVQGLAGTYEQYF. Looking up the rest from reference TRBV5-6 and TRBJ2-7 gives the full variable domain: DAGVTQSPTHLIKTRGQQVTLRCSPKSGHDTVSWYQQALGQGPQFIFQYYEEEERQRGNFPDRFSGHQFPNYSSELNVNALLLGDSALYLCASSVQGLAGTYEQYFGPGTRLTVT.

This clone came up a few times. This chain joins TRBV29-1 and TRBJ1-2, with 7 bases fitting TRBD1. The CDR3 consists of 11 residues. Germline CDR1 reads SQVTM; CDR2 reads ANQGSEA. Trimming removed 7 bases from V and 3 bases from J; junction bases left unmatched: 2. The chain's CDR3 is CSAGQDYGYTF. CDR3 in DNA: TGCAGCGCTGGACAGGACTATGGCTACACCTTC.

This clone was found a few times. The chain carries TRBV5-4 and TRBJ1-2; no clear D gene. V lost 2 bases and J 4 bases, leaving 15 bases between the germline ends. The germline V gene encodes CDR1 SGHNT and CDR2 YYREEE (reference sequence). The CDR3 is made up of 15 amino acids. CDR3 DNA sequence: TGTGCCAGCAGCTTAGGGTCCCCGGGGAGCTATGGCTACACCTTC. Protein product: CASSLGSPGSYGYTF.

The chain links TRBV5-1 to TRBJ2-1; 8 positions match TRBD2. V lost 5 bases, J lost 4 bases, and 5 bases stayed unmatched. CDR3 length: 14 residues. Per germline, CDR1 SGHRS and CDR2 YFSETQ. In DNA form, the CDR3 reads TGCGCCAGCAGTATTAGCGGGGCGTACAATGAGCAGTTCTTC. It translates to CASSISGAYNEQFF. Full variable domain (remainder filled in from reference TRBV5-1 and TRBJ2-1): KAGVTQTPRYLIKTRGQQVTLSCSPISGHRSVSWYQQTPGQGLQFLFEYFSETQRNKGNFPGRFSGRQFSNSRSEMNVSTLELGDSALYLCASSISGAYNEQFFGPGTRLTVL.

The chain couples TRBV5-1 to TRBJ2-1; maybe TRBD2 (5 bases). Germline loops: CDR1 SGHRS, CDR2 YFSETQ. The CDR3 length is 11 residues. V was clipped by 5 bases and J by 13 bases, with 13 bases between them. The CDR3 is CASRLRDPQFF. DNA for the CDR3: TGCGCCAGCAGGCTCCGGGATCCCCAGTTCTTC.

This chain uses TRBV30 with TRBJ1-2, with 7 nucleotides matching TRBD1. In germline, CDR1 is GTSNPN, CDR2 SVGIG (reference sequence). This CDR3 is 15 amino acids long. The ends lost 4 bases at V and 8 bases at J; junction bases unmatched: 16. For the CDR3, the DNA is TGTGCCTGGACCGTTCCTAAAGACAGGGTCCGAGGCTACACCTTC. Amino acids: CAWTVPKDRVRGYTF. The entire variable domain, with the rest obtained from reference TRBV30 and TRBJ1-2, is as follows: SQTIHQWPATLVQPVGSPLSLECTVEGTSNPNLYWYRQAAGRGLQLLFYSVGIGQISSEVPQNLSASRPQDRQFILSSKKLLLSDSGFYLCAWTVPKDRVRGYTFGSGTRLTVV.

The chain carries TRBV7-2 and TRBJ2-1; the D is unclear. V lost 3 bases and J lost 5, with 8 bases in between. CDR1 and CDR2 (germline): SGHTA, FQGNSA. The CDR3 consists of 13 residues. The CDR3 loop reads CASSFGRNNEQFF. The CDR3 DNA is TGTGCCAGCAGCTTCGGCAGGAACAATGAGCAGTTCTTC.

The V call is TRBV2, the J call TRBJ2-5; 11 bases map to TRBD2. V trimming: 4 bases; J trimming: 5 bases; junction bases outside the gene matches: 9. The CDR3 runs to 16 residues. Germline V gives CDR1 SNHLY, CDR2 FYNNEI. The CDR3 DNA reads as TGTGCCAGCAGTGGTAATAGCGGGGGGGCCGCGGAGACCCAGTACTTC. Its protein product is CASSGNSGGAAETQYF.

The DNA of the CDR3 is TGTGCCAGCAGCTACCTCCATGGCTCGGGGGCGAACACCGGGGAGCTGTTTTTT. This codes for CASSYLHGSGANTGELFF. The J gene is TRBJ2-2, the V gene TRBV7-2, with D maybe TRBD2 (6 bases). CDR1 is SGHTA, CDR2 FQGNSA, per germline. V shed 4 bases and J shed 0 bases, with 18 bases lying between them. The CDR3 is 18 residues long.

CDR3 DNA sequence: TGTGCCATCAGTGTGGGGGGGGACCAAGAGACCCAGTACTTC. Residues: CAISVGGDQETQYF. The rearrangement uses TRBV10-3 and TRBJ2-5, with TRBD2 identical over 7 bases. Germline values: CDR1 ENHRY, CDR2 SYGVKD. The CDR3 runs 14 residues. The V gene end was trimmed by 4 bases and the J gene end by 0 bases; junction bases not matched to a gene: 2.

V is TRBV21-1 and J is TRBJ1-5; TRBD1, as called in the table, went unchecked against the DNA. TRBV21-1 is a known pseudogene. This CDR3 is 14 amino acids long. CDR3 in amino acids: CASKGHAGNQPQHF. CDR3 nucleotides: TGTGCCAGCAAGGGACATGCCGGCAATCAGCCCCAGCATTTT.

This chain links TRBV5-4 with TRBJ2-7; 8 positions match TRBD1. This CDR3 spans 13 amino acids. The trim removed 4 bases at V and 2 bases at J, leaving 2 bases unmatched. CDR1 and CDR2 from the germline V gene are SGHNT and YYREEE (reference sequence). CDR3 DNA sequence: TGTGCCAGCAGCGTACAGGGGGCCTACGAGCAGTACTTC. Its translation is CASSVQGAYEQYF.

The chain carries TRBV16 and TRBJ2-7; 7 nucleotides agree with TRBD1. Unmatched junction bases numbered 11, after V lost 6 bases and J lost 0 bases. Germline values: CDR1 KGHSY, CDR2 FQNENV. CDR3 length: 16 residues. Here the CDR3 reads CASSLSQDRTSYEQYF. The DNA for the CDR3 is TGTGCCAGCAGTCTCTCACAGGACAGGACCTCCTACGAGCAGTACTTC.

V usage is TRBV2 and J usage is TRBJ2-1, with D possibly being TRBD1 (6 bases). V shed 6 bases and J shed 13 bases, with 25 bases lying between them. This CDR3 contains 15 residues. Looked up from germline, CDR1 is SNHLY and CDR2 is FYNNEI. The CDR3: CASRAWAGVLDVQFF. The DNA for the CDR3 is TGTGCCAGCAGGGCCTGGGCAGGGGTGTTAGACGTTCAGTTCTTC.